Sequencing of this TCR beta chain was carried out in a study of cytomegalovirus exposure and HLA in healthy donors. On the study more broadly: From HLA-typed donors, an early data release held roughly 89 million unique TCRs.

General study findings and limits: In a later analysis, at a false discovery rate of 0.05, approximately 15,000 TCR beta sequences matched HLA alleles. The study designated about 160 TCR beta chains cytomegalovirus-associated. It was reportedly the case that the classifier diagnosed cytomegalovirus status with high specificity and sensitivity.

Turning to this clone: Its specificity is unknown.

Vbeta (60) and Jbeta (13) primers were used in the PCR. Profiled with immunoSEQ multiplex PCR; TCRdb holds only in-frame clones, not every one. The sample lists more than 50,000 clones; roughly 87% were seen once. The material sequenced was PBMCs. The sequence derives from a female donor in good health and CMV-seronegative.

CDR3 region: CASSLRDSLPLNSPLHF. DNA of the CDR3: TGCGCCAGCAGCCTCCGGGACTCATTGCCTTTAAATTCACCCCTCCACTTT. The J gene is TRBJ1-6, the V gene TRBV4-1, with D perhaps TRBD1 (5 bases). V was shortened by 4 bases and J by 7 bases, with 20 bases between the two germline ends. Per the germline V gene, CDR1 is MGHRA and CDR2 is YSYEKL. The CDR3 length is 17 residues.